Included here is one T cell receptor (beta chain) sequence, with context. This clone was detected only a few times. The antigen it binds to is not known. Base qualities are not at hand, and no much larger clone is one base apart. Measured from the cysteine to the phenylalanine, the CDR3 is 14 residues long. Only CDR3 DNA is held: 42 bases, read in frame from base 1. CDR1 is given as SGHRS and CDR2 as YFSETQ, both from the germline V gene. V drops 1 base and J drops 3 bases, leaving 9 bases in between. The entry originates in a study of blood T cell repertoires in COVID-19 (dated by TCRdb to the early 2020s). Regarding the study in general: Samples from collaborators originated in the United States, Italy and Spain and spanned both the acute and convalescent phases of COVID-19. The material from the prospective study consisted of cDNA or gDNA derived from T cells, B-cell-depleted T cells, or PBMCs. The dataset comprised deeply sampled blood TCRbeta repertoires from subjects exposed to, actively infected with, or recovered from COVID-19. A freely available public database, intended as a resource for researchers studying the immune response to SARS-CoV-2, is where the repertoires were released. Samples came from the ongoing ImmuneRACE study (first 160 participants) plus 1,254 subjects from 6 global collaborators. Nearly every sample came with metadata listing a de-identified subject ID, COVID-19 status, age in years and sex. Where available, HLA class I and class II types were taken from metadata supplied by the sample provider and were not determined by assay-based typing. The study at large found these results: How much clinical and demographic metadata was included differed by source and by participant, and the metadata was provided uncurated.

TCRbeta CDR3 regions were amplified from genomic DNA using the immunoSEQ Assay, a bias-controlled multiplex PCR. Per the source publication's procedure: Within the assay, amplification of reference gene primers was used to estimate how many nucleated cells each sample contained. To quantify the absolute abundance of each unique TCRbeta CDR3 rearrangement, sequence reads were collapsed and filtered. For each sample, productive Simpson clonality was calculated by taking the square root of Simpson's diversity index across productive rearrangements. TCRdb carries this immuneACCESS record with in-frame sequences only. Its versions omit some clonotypes, under half of them owing to an unresolved V gene in the studies checked, with the rest unexplained. V and J calls plus clone size are reproduced from that table; the DNA served to infer D and trimming. The sample profile shows 290,000 or so clones; 82% of them were found once. The ten largest clones take up about 5% of the sample.

Enrolling through a virtual design, the prospective study's participants ranged in age from about 18 to 89 years and lived across 20 to 30 United States geographic areas. In the prospective study, participants were assigned to cohorts based on the clinical history participants reported in a screening survey and a study questionnaire. Exposed participants were defined as having been in contact with someone with a PCR-confirmed or clinician-diagnosed COVID-19 case within 2 weeks of study entry. In the prospective study, mobile phlebotomists collected whole blood, serum and a nasopharyngeal or oropharyngeal swab from each participant. Additional blood draws and questionnaires over an approximately 2-month period could optionally be provided by prospective study participants. Blood samples from the prospective study were shipped frozen or at room temperature prior to DNA extraction.

The chain employs TRBV5-1 and TRBJ2-3; no D segment can be confidently identified. The source is a middle-aged man who had been exposed to COVID-19. Material: PBMCs or T cells enriched from blood (not recorded which). Here is the DNA: TGCGCCAGCAGCTTGTATCAGGAAACAGATACGCAGTATTTT. Its translation reads: CASSLYQETDTQYF.